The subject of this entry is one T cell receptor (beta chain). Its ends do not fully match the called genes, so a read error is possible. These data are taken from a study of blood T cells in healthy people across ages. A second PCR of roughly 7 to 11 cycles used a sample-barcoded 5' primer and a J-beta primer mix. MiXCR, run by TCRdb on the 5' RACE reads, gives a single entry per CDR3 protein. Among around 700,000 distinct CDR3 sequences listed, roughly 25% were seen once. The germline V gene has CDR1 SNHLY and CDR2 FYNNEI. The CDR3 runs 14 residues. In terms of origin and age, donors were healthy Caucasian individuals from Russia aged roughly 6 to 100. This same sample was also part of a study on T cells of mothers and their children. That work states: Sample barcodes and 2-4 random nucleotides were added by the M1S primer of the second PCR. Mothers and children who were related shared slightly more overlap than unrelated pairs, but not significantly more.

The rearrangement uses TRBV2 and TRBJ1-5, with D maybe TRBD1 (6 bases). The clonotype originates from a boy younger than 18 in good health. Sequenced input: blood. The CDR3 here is CASSGQGLNQPQHF. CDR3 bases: TGCGCCAGCAGCGGCCAGGGGTTGAATCAGCCCCAGCATTTT.